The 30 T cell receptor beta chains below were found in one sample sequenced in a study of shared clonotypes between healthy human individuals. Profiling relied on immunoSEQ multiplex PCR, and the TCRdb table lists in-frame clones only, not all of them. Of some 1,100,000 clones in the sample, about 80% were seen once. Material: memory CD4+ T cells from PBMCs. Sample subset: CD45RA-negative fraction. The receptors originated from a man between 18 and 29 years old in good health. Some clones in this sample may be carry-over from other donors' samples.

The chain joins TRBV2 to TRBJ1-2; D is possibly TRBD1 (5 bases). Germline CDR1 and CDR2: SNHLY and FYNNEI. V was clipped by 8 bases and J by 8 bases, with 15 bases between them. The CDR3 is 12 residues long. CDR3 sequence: CASGGEGFGYTF. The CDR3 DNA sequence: TGTGCCAGCGGGGGAGAGGGCTTCGGCTACACCTTC.

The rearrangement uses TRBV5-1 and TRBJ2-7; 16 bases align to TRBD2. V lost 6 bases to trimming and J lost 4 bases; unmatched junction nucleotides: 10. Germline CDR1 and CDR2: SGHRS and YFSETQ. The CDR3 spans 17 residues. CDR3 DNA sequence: TGCGCCAGCAACTCCGGGACTAGCGGGAGGGCCGCATACGAGCAGTACTTC. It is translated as CASNSGTSGRAAYEQYF.

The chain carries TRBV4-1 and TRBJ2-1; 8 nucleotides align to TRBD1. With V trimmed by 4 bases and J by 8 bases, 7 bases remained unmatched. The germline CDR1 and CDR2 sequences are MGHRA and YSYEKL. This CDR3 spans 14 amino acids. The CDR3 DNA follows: TGCGCCAGCAGCCCCCAGGACAGGGAGGATGAGCAGTTCTTC. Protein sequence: CASSPQDREDEQFF.

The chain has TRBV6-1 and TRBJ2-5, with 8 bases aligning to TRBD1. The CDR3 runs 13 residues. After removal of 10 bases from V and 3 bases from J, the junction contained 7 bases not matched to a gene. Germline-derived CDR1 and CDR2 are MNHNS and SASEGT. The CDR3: CATGGQAEETQYF. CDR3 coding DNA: TGTGCCACTGGGGGACAGGCAGAAGAGACCCAGTACTTC.

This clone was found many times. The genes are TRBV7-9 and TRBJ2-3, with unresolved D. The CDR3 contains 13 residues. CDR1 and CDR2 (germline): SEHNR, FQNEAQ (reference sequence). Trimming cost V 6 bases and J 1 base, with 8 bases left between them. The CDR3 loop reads CASSFRRTDTQYF. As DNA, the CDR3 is TGTGCCAGCAGTTTCCGACGCACAGATACGCAGTATTTT.

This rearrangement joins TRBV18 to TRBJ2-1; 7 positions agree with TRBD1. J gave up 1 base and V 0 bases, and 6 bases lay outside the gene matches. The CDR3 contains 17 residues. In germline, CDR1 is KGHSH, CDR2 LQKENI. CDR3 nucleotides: TGTGCCAGCTCACCACCGACGAGCAGGGGGTCCTACAATGAGCAGTTCTTC. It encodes CASSPPTSRGSYNEQFF.

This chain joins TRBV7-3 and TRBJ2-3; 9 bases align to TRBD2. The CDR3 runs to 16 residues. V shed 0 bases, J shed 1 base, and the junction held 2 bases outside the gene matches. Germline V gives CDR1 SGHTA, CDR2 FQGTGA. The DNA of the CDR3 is TGTGCCAGCAGCTTAACTAGCGGGAGTGGCACAGATACGCAGTATTTT. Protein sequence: CASSLTSGSGTDTQYF.

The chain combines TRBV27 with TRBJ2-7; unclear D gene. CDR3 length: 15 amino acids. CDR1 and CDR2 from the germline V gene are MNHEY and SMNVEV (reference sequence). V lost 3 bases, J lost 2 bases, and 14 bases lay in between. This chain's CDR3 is CASSLEPGRTYEQYF. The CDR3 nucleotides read TGTGCCAGCAGTTTGGAGCCGGGTAGAACCTACGAGCAGTACTTC.

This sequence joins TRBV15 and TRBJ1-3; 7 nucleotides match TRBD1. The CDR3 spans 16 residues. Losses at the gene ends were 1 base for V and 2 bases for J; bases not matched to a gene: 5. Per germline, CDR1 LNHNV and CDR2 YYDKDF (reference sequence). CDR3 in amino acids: CATSRGGTGAGNTIYF. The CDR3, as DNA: TGTGCCACCAGCAGAGGTGGAACAGGGGCTGGAAACACCATATATTTT.

The CDR3 DNA reads as TGTGCCAGCAGCGTACAGGGTCTATCTGGAAACACCATATATTTT. This translates into CASSVQGLSGNTIYF. V gene TRBV9 combines with J gene TRBJ1-3, with D maybe TRBD1 (5 bases). The CDR3 has 15 amino acids. V shed 1 base and J shed 1 base, with 9 bases lying between them. In germline, CDR1 is SGDLS, CDR2 YYNGEE.

CDR3 sequence: CASSPDSGRVYEQYF. CDR3 nucleotides: TGTGCCAGCAGCCCAGATAGCGGGAGAGTATACGAGCAGTACTTC. The chain joins TRBV6-7 to TRBJ2-7; 9 bases map to TRBD2. TRBV6-7 is flagged as an ORF with uncertain function. V shed 6 bases, J shed 4 bases, and the junction held 10 bases outside the gene matches. CDR3 length: 15 residues.

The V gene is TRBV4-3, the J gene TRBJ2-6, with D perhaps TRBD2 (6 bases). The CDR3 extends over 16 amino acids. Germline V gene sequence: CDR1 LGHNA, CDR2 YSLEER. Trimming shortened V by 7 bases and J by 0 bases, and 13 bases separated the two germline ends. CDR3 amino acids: CASTRYGGSGANVLTF. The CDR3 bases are TGCGCCAGCACTAGATACGGGGGCTCTGGGGCCAACGTCCTGACTTTC.

The DNA for the CDR3 is TGTGCCGGGCACAAGGGGGGAGATGAAAAACTGTTTTTT. Its translation is CAGHKGGDEKLFF. V gene TRBV28 combines with J gene TRBJ1-4; tentatively, D is TRBD1 (6 bases). Germline CDR1 and CDR2: MDHEN and SYDVKM. V was cut by 11 bases and J by 6 bases, with 16 bases left in between. The CDR3 consists of 13 residues.

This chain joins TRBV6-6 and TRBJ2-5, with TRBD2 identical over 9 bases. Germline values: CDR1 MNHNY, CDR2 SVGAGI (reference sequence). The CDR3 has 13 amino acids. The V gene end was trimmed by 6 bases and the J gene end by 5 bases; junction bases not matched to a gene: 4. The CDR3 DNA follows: TGTGCCAGCAGAGCGGGAGGTGATGAGACCCAGTACTTC. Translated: CASRAGGDETQYF.

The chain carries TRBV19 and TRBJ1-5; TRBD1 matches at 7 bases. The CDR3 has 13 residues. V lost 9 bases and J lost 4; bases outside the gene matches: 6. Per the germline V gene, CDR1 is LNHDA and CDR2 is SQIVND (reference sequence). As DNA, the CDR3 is TGTGCCAGCAAGACAGGGATTAATCAGCCCCAGCATTTT. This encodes CASKTGINQPQHF.

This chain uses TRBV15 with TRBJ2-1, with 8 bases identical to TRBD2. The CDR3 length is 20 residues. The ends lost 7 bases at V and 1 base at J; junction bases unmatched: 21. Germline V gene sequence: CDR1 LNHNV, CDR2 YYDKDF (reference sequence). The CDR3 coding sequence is TGTGCCACCAACCCAAGCTTTAGGGCTAGCGGGCGCTCATCCTACAATGAGCAGTTCTTC. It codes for CATNPSFRASGRSSYNEQFF.

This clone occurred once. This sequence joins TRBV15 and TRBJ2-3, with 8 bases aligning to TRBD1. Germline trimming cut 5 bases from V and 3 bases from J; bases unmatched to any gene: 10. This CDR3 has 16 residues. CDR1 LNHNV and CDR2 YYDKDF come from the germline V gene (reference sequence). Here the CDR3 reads CATSSGDRQGTDTQYF. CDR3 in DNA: TGTGCCACCAGCTCAGGGGACAGGCAGGGGACAGATACGCAGTATTTT.

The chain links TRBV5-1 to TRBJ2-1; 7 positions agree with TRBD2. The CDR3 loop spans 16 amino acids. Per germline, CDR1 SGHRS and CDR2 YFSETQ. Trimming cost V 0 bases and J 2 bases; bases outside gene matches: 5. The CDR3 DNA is TGCGCCAGCAGCTTGGGGTCCGGGACTACCTACAATGAGCAGTTCTTC. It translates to CASSLGSGTTYNEQFF.

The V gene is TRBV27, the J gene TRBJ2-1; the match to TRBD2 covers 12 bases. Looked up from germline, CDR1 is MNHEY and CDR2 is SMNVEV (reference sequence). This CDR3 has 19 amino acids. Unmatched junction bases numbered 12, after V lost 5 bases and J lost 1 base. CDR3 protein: CASSPRTSGTSQSYNEQFF. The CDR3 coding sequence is TGTGCCAGCAGTCCAAGGACTAGCGGGACCTCACAATCCTACAATGAGCAGTTCTTC.

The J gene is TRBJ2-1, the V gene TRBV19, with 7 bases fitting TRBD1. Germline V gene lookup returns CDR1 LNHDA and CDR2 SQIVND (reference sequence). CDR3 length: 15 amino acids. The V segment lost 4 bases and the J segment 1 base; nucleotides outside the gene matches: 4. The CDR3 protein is CASSRTGQSYNEQFF. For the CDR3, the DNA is TGTGCCAGTAGTAGGACGGGACAGTCCTACAATGAGCAGTTCTTC. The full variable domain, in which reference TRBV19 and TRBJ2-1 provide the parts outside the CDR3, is DGGITQSPKYLFRKEGQNVTLSCEQNLNHDAMYWYRQDPGQGLRLIYYSQIVNDFQKGDIAEGYSVSREKKESFPLTVTSAQKNPTAFYLCASSRTGQSYNEQFFGPGTRLTVL.

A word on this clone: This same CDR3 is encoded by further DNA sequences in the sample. CDR3 region: CASSLGGQGSYEQYF. CDR3 DNA sequence: TGCGCCAGCAGCTTGGGGGGACAGGGATCCTACGAGCAGTACTTC. V gene TRBV5-1 combines with J gene TRBJ2-7; 9 bases are a match to TRBD1. Germline-derived CDR1 and CDR2 are SGHRS and YFSETQ. CDR3 length: 15 amino acids. V dropped 0 bases and J dropped 1; count of bases not matched to a gene: 2.

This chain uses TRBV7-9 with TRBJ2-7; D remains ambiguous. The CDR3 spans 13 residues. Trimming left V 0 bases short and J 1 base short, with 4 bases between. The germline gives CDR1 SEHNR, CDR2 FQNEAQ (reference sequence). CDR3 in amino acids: CASSLAQSYEQYF. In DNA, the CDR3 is TGTGCCAGCAGCTTAGCACAGTCCTACGAGCAGTACTTC. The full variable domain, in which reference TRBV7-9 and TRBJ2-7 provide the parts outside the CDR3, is DTGVSQNPRHKITKRGQNVTFRCDPISEHNRLYWYRQTLGQGPEFLTYFQNEAQLEKSRLLSDRFSAERPKGSFSTLEIQRTEQGDSAMYLCASSLAQSYEQYFGPGTRLTVT.

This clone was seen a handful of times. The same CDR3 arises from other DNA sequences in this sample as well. CDR3 sequence: CSVKSGNTEAFF. The CDR3 region has the DNA TGCAGCGTTAAGTCGGGGAACACTGAAGCTTTCTTT. The chain links TRBV29-1 to TRBJ1-1; D not certain. The ends were cut back, 5 bases at V and 1 base at J, with 8 bases in the middle. The V gene's germline CDR1 is SQVTM and CDR2 ANQGSEA. CDR3 length equals 12 residues.

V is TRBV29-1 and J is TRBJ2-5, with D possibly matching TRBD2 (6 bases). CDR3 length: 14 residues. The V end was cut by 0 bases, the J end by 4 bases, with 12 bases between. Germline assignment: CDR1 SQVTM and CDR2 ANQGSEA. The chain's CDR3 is CSVEEPPGRETQYF. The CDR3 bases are TGCAGCGTTGAAGAACCCCCCGGGAGAGAGACCCAGTACTTC.

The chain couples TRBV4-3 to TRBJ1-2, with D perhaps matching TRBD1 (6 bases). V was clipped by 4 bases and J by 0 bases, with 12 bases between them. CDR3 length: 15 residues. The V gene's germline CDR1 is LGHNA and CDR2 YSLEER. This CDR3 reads CASSRLGQTNYGYTF. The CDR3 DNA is TGCGCCAGCAGCCGACTAGGACAGACTAACTATGGCTACACCTTC.

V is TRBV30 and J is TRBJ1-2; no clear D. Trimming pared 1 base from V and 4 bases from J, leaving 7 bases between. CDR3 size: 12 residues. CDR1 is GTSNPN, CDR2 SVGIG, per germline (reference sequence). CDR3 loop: CAWSGKAYGYTF. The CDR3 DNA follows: TGTGCCTGGAGTGGAAAGGCCTATGGCTACACCTTC.

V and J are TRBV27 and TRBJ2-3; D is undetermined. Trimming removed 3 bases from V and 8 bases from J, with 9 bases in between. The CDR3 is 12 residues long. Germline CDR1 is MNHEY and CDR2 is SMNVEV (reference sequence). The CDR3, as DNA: TGTGCCAGCAGTTTTGTGCGAGGTACGCAGTATTTT. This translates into CASSFVRGTQYF.

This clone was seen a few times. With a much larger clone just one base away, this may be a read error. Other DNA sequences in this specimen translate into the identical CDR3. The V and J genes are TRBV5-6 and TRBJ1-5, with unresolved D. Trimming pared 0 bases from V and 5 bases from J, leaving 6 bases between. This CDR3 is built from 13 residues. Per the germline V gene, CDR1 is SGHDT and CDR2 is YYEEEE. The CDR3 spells CASSLGPDQPQHF. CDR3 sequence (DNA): TGTGCCAGCAGCTTGGGGCCGGATCAGCCCCAGCATTTT.

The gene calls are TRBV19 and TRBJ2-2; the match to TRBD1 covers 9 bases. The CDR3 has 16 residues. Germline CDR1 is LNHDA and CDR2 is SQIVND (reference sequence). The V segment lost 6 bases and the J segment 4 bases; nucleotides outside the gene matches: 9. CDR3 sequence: CASREGQGRGTGELFF. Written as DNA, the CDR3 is TGTGCCAGTAGAGAGGGACAGGGTAGGGGCACCGGGGAGCTGTTTTTT.

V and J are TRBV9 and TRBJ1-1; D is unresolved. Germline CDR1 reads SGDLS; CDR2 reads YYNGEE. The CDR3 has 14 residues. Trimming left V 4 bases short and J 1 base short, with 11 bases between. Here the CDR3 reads CASSPDIGNTEAFF. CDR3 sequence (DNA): TGTGCCAGCAGCCCAGACATTGGGAACACTGAAGCTTTCTTT.